This TCR beta chain was retrieved from a study of Ad26.COV2.S vaccination and SARS-CoV-2 variants. Study-wide findings and caveats: Recipients of vaccine and of placebo showed similar breadth of their non-spike TCR repertoires.

The method was immunoSEQ multiplex PCR; TCRdb's version includes in-frame clones alone and lacks a portion of them. This sample has about 480,000 clones, with roughly 89% found just once. Treatment described: roughly 18 received Ad26.COV2.S at low or high dose, single or two shots; five or six received placebo; per-sample allocation not given. Sampling happened 63 days after the first vaccine or placebo injection. As concerns this clone: What it recognizes is unknown. Other DNA sequences in the sample encode the same CDR3.

The germline V gene has CDR1 SGHNT and CDR2 YYREEE (reference sequence). The CDR3 sequence is 15 residues long. Between the trimmed V and J ends, which lost 2 bases and 0 bases, there was a span of 9 bases. Sequenced here: peripheral blood, sampled in a trial of Ad26.COV2.S vaccine versus placebo. This chain joins TRBV5-4 and TRBJ2-1; D is perhaps TRBD1 (6 bases). The receptor was derived from a person aged 18-65 years who received the Ad26.COV2.S COVID-19 vaccine or a placebo. Here the CDR3 DNA reads TGTGCCAGCAGCTTAGGGGGAAGCTCCTACAATGAGCAGTTCTTC. This sequence encodes CASSLGGSSYNEQFF.